The rows below give T cell receptor beta chains drawn from one sample of a study of blood T cells in healthy people across ages. TCRdb independently ran MiXCR on the 5' RACE reads; one entry per CDR3 protein. The table records approximately 800,000 distinct CDR3 sequences, 20% to 25% of them present only once. These sequences were also reported in another study, on T cells of mothers and their children.

The specimen was blood. All receptors come from a boy between 10 and 17 years old in good health. Both conserved end residues are part of each CDR3. D genes are given only for firm matches. Rows give clone size only sometimes, using once, few, many, or a class for an expanded clone.

14 TRBJ2-7 . . TRBV7-3 CASSSISGPYEQYF TGTGCCAGCAGCTCCATTAGCGGCCCCTACGAGCAGTACTTC
14 TRBJ2-3 . . TRBV28 CASSQIASTDTQYF TGTGCCAGCTCCCAGATAGCGAGCACAGATACGCAGTATTTT
15 TRBJ2-5 . . TRBV6-5 CASSYGRVLGETQYF TGTGCCAGCAGTTACGGGCGGGTCCTCGGAGAGACCCAGTACTTC
14 TRBJ2-7 . TRBD1 TRBV29-1 CSRNGTGGLDEQYF TGCAGCCGGAACGGCACAGGGGGCTTGGACGAGCAGTACTTC
16 TRBJ2-5 . . TRBV9 CASSAVSAGGGETQYF TGTGCCAGCAGCGCCGTCTCGGCAGGGGGGGGAGAGACCCAGTACTTC
14 TRBJ1-5 . TRBD1 TRBV10-3 CAINGTGNRQPQHF TGTGCCATCAACGGGACAGGGAATCGGCAGCCCCAGCATTTT
14 TRBJ2-1 few TRBD2 TRBV24-1 CATSGLAGYNEQFF TGTGCCACCAGTGGGCTAGCGGGCTACAATGAGCAGTTCTTC
12 TRBJ2-7 . . TRBV4-1 CASSLGDGEQYF TGCGCCAGCAGCCTCGGGGACGGCGAGCAGTACTTC
13 TRBJ2-2 . . TRBV12-5 CASGLVNTGELFF TGTGCTAGTGGTTTGGTTAACACCGGGGAGCTGTTTTTT
12 TRBJ2-7 few . TRBV2 CASSGDIYEQYF TGTGCCAGCAGTGGCGACATCTACGAGCAGTACTTC
16 TRBJ2-1 . TRBD2 TRBV20-1 CSPLDRFAGGYNEQFF TGCAGTCCGCTCGACCGATTCGCGGGGGGTTACAATGAGCAGTTCTTC
17 TRBJ2-7 once . TRBV5-6 CASSSPLRFVGGYEQYF TGTGCCAGCAGCTCCCCTCTCCGTTTCGTGGGTGGATACGAGCAGTACTTC
13 TRBJ2-7 . . TRBV4-3 CASSQRTDTEQYF TGCGCCAGCAGCCAGAGGACCGACACGGAGCAGTACTTC
13 TRBJ2-1 . TRBD2 TRBV7-9 CASGLASWNEQFF TGTGCCAGCGGACTAGCGAGTTGGAATGAGCAGTTCTTC
14 TRBJ2-7 few TRBD1 TRBV6-2/TRBV6-3 CASSYSRGKYEQYF TGTGCCAGCAGTTACAGCAGGGGGAAGTACGAGCAGTACTTC
15 TRBJ2-1 once . TRBV5-4 CASSLGADPYNEQFF TGTGCCAGCAGCTTAGGGGCGGACCCTTACAATGAGCAGTTCTTC
14 TRBJ1-4 few . TRBV29-1 CSVGGLKTNEKLFF TGCAGCGTTGGTGGGTTAAAGACTAATGAAAAACTGTTTTTT
15 TRBJ2-6 many . TRBV5-6 CASSLESSGANVLTF TGTGCCAGCAGCCTGGAGAGCTCTGGGGCCAACGTCCTGACTTTC
17 TRBJ2-3 . TRBD1 TRBV7-2 CASSFDGSYRGQGTQYF TGTGCCAGCAGCTTTGATGGAAGTTACAGGGGGCAGGGTACGCAGTATTTT
17 TRBJ2-7 few TRBD1 TRBV6-5 CASSYSARGLGPYEQYF TGTGCCAGCAGTTACTCCGCCAGGGGGCTCGGGCCCTACGAGCAGTACTTC
14 TRBJ1-6 . . TRBV6-5 CASTTGSYNSPLHF TGTGCCAGCACTACCGGCTCCTATAATTCACCCCTCCACTTT
15 TRBJ1-3 few . TRBV20-1 CSVKKGSSSGNTIYF TGCAGTGTCAAAAAAGGGTCCAGCTCTGGAAACACCATATATTTT
16 TRBJ2-3 . TRBD2 TRBV19 CASSIGIAGGSDTQYF TGTGCCAGTAGTATAGGAATAGCGGGGGGATCGGATACGCAGTATTTT
14 TRBJ1-2 many TRBD1 TRBV6-2/TRBV6-3 CASSYTGTADGYTF TGTGCCAGCAGTTACACCGGGACAGCGGATGGCTACACCTTC
15 TRBJ2-7 once . TRBV7-6 CASSPMGRKNYEQYF TGTGCCAGCAGCCCTATGGGCAGGAAAAACTACGAGCAGTACTTC
14 TRBJ1-1 few . TRBV2 CASRAFVRGTEAFF TGTGCCAGCAGAGCCTTTGTACGTGGCACTGAAGCTTTCTTT
16 TRBJ2-5 few TRBD1 TRBV4-1 CASSQPGQTIQETQYF TGCGCCAGCAGCCAGCCGGGACAGACCATCCAAGAGACCCAGTACTTC
15 TRBJ2-7 . . TRBV15 CATSVNRAGVYEQYF TGTGCCACCAGCGTAAACAGGGCGGGGGTATACGAGCAGTACTTC
13 TRBJ1-2 once . TRBV4-3 CASSQVPQGGYTF TGCGCCAGCAGCCAAGTTCCCCAGGGTGGCTACACCTTC
18 TRBJ2-7 . . TRBV20-1 CSARVETGLLGEPEEQHF TGCAGTGCTAGAGTTGAGACAGGACTACTTGGAGAACCGGAGGAGCAGCACTTC
14 TRBJ1-6 . . TRBV6-6 CASSYSPPGSPLHF TGTGCCAGCAGTTACTCGCCTCCTGGCTCACCCCTCCACTTT
13 TRBJ2-1 few . TRBV2 CASSEFQVNEQFF TGTGCCAGCAGTGAATTCCAGGTCAATGAGCAGTTCTTC
13 TRBJ2-1 few . TRBV11-3 CASSKAAYNEQFF TGTGCCAGCAGCAAGGCGGCGTACAATGAGCAGTTCTTC
13 TRBJ1-2 few . TRBV27 CASSLQGAYSYTF TGTGCCAGCAGCCTACAAGGCGCCTATAGCTACACCTTC
13 TRBJ2-1 . . TRBV4-3 CASSQGGINEQFF TGCGCCAGCAGCCAAGGAGGGATAAATGAGCAGTTCTTC
18 TRBJ2-6 . . TRBV28 CASSLLLGGGPGANVLTF TGTGCCAGCAGTTTATTATTAGGGGGGGGCCCTGGGGCCAACGTCCTGACTTTC
16 TRBJ1-1 . . TRBV9 CASSVAPGFGATEAFF TGTGCCAGCAGCGTAGCCCCCGGGTTTGGGGCGACTGAAGCTTTCTTT
15 TRBJ2-3 . . TRBV9 CASSVEGSYTDTQYF TGTGCCAGCAGCGTAGAGGGTTCTTACACAGATACGCAGTATTTT
12 TRBJ1-1 . . TRBV29-1 CSVPGGITEAFF TGCAGCGTTCCGGGCGGAATCACTGAAGCTTTCTTT
12 TRBJ2-3 once . TRBV12-3/TRBV12-4 CASSSGVDAQYF TGTGCCAGCAGTTCGGGAGTCGATGCACAGTATTTT
13 TRBJ2-7 . . TRBV7-9 CASSSDWAYEQYF TGTGCCAGCAGCTCGGACTGGGCCTACGAGCAGTACTTC
16 TRBJ2-5 . TRBD2 TRBV14 CASSQVLAGIQETQYF TGTGCCAGCAGCCAGGTGCTAGCGGGGATTCAAGAGACCCAGTACTTC
16 TRBJ2-5 few . TRBV14 CASSHTGRLRQETQYF TGTGCCAGCAGCCACACGGGACGGCTTCGCCAAGAGACCCAGTACTTC
14 TRBJ1-5 . . TRBV20-1 CSAALGLSNQPQHF TGCAGTGCCGCTCTAGGACTTAGCAATCAGCCCCAGCATTTT
14 TRBJ2-1 . TRBD2 TRBV20-1 CSASSGGINNEQFF TGCAGTGCTAGCAGCGGGGGGATCAACAATGAGCAGTTCTTC
13 TRBJ2-6 . TRBD2 TRBV29-1 CSVSGTGANVLTF TGCAGCGTTAGCGGGACCGGGGCCAACGTCCTGACTTTC
15 TRBJ1-4 . TRBD1 TRBV12-3/TRBV12-4 CASSPRTGIREKLFF TGTGCCAGCAGCCCGCGGACAGGGATTCGAGAAAAACTGTTTTTT
15 TRBJ2-7 few . TRBV6-2/TRBV6-3 CASSYGAGYSYEQYF TGTGCCAGCAGTTACGGAGCAGGATACTCCTACGAGCAGTACTTC
14 TRBJ1-1 . . TRBV29-1 CSVGLQVRDTEAFF TGCAGCGTTGGATTACAGGTCAGGGACACTGAAGCTTTCTTT
13 TRBJ1-1 few . TRBV7-3 CASSPQNQGEAFF TGTGCCAGCAGCCCACAGAATCAGGGTGAAGCTTTCTTT
15 TRBJ2-4 . TRBD1 TRBV6-2/TRBV6-3 CASSSQGAAKNIQYF TGTGCCAGCAGTTCACAGGGGGCTGCCAAAAACATTCAGTACTTC
18 TRBJ1-5 few . TRBV6-1 CASAPSPLGRVTNQPQHF TGTGCCAGCGCCCCGTCCCCCCTCGGCAGGGTCACGAATCAGCCCCAGCATTTT
15 TRBJ2-3 . TRBD2 TRBV27 CASSPEGLAGNTQYF TGTGCCAGCAGTCCCGAGGGACTAGCGGGGAATACGCAGTATTTT